The rows below give T cell receptor beta chains drawn from one sample of a study of blood T cell repertoires in COVID-19. Here immunoSEQ multiplex PCR was the method, and the copy in TCRdb shows in-frame clones only, minus some. The repertoire holds 15,000 to 16,000 clones, with around three quarters as singletons. The material sequenced was peripheral blood. Every receptor here comes from a man in his 70s with active or convalescent COVID-19. The CDR3 runs from the conserved cysteine through the conserved F or W. Fields, in order: V gene, D gene, J gene, clone size, CDR3 DNA, CDR3 protein. D genes are given only for firm matches. Rows give clone size only sometimes, using once, few, many, or a class for an expanded clone.

V: TRBV7-9
D: TRBD1
J: TRBJ1-1
size: -
DNA: TGTGCCAGCAGCTCCGCGAAAGGGGACAGGCTCATGAACACTGAAGCTTTCTTT
CDR3: CASSSAKGDRLMNTEAFF

V: TRBV3-1/TRBV3-2
D: -
J: TRBJ1-6
size: -
DNA: TGTGCCAGCAGCTTCCTTGGGACATCGATAGTCACCCTCCACTTT
CDR3: CASSFLGTSIVTLHF

V: TRBV5-6
D: TRBD1
J: TRBJ2-2
size: -
DNA: TGTGCCAGCAGACGGGGACAGACGAACACCGGGGAGCTGTTTTTT
CDR3: CASRRGQTNTGELFF

V: TRBV9
D: -
J: TRBJ2-2
size: -
DNA: TGTGCCAGCAGCGTAGTAAGCGGGACCGGGGAGCTGTTTTTT
CDR3: CASSVVSGTGELFF

V: TRBV29-1
D: -
J: TRBJ2-7
size: few
DNA: TGCAGCGTAGACGCGGGTCACAACTACGAGCAGTACTTC
CDR3: CSVDAGHNYEQYF

V: TRBV28
D: TRBD1
J: TRBJ2-7
size: -
DNA: TGTGCCAGCAGTTTCCCCCGGGACAGATCCTACGAGCAGTACTTC
CDR3: CASSFPRDRSYEQYF

V: TRBV19
D: TRBD1
J: TRBJ2-6
size: once
DNA: TGTGCCAGTAGTATTCTCCGGGACAGGGGGCGATCTGGGGCCAACGTCCTGACTTTC
CDR3: CASSILRDRGRSGANVLTF

V: TRBV28
D: -
J: TRBJ1-1
size: -
DNA: TGTGCCAGCAGTTTAGCCACTTACAGGAGTGAAGCTTTCTTT
CDR3: CASSLATYRSEAFF

V: TRBV4-2
D: TRBD1
J: TRBJ2-3
size: -
DNA: TGTGCCAGCAGGTGGGGGACAGGGACAGATACGCAGTATTTT
CDR3: CASRWGTGTDTQYF

V: TRBV30
D: -
J: TRBJ1-2
size: -
DNA: TGTGCCCTCAGGGCAGGCGACTATGGCTACACCTTC
CDR3: CALRAGDYGYTF

V: TRBV18
D: TRBD2
J: TRBJ2-5
size: -
DNA: TGTGCCAGCTCACCCCGGACTAGCACAGAGACCCAGTACTTC
CDR3: CASSPRTSTETQYF

V: TRBV2
D: TRBD2
J: TRBJ2-2
size: -
DNA: TGTGCCAGCAGTGGGGCCAGCGGGGTGACCGGGGAGCTGTTTTTT
CDR3: CASSGASGVTGELFF

V: TRBV7-2
D: TRBD1
J: TRBJ1-2
size: -
DNA: TGTGCCAGCAGCACACCGACAGGGTTTGGCTACACCTTC
CDR3: CASSTPTGFGYTF

V: TRBV15
D: -
J: TRBJ2-2
size: once
DNA: TGTGCCACCAGCAGACAGGTCGGCACCGGGGAGCTGTTTTTT
CDR3: CATSRQVGTGELFF

V: TRBV3-1/TRBV3-2
D: TRBD2
J: TRBJ2-7
size: -
DNA: TGTGCCAGCAGCCAAGGTTCATCTTGGCTAGCGGGAGGAGAGCAGTACTTC
CDR3: CASSQGSSWLAGGEQYF

V: TRBV7-9
D: TRBD1
J: TRBJ2-3
size: -
DNA: TGTGCCACAATAACAGGGGTAGATACGCAGTATTTT
CDR3: CATITGVDTQYF

V: TRBV18
D: TRBD2
J: TRBJ2-5
size: -
DNA: TGTGCCAGCTCACCAACTAGCGGGAGTGGAGAGACCCAGTACTTC
CDR3: CASSPTSGSGETQYF

V: TRBV28
D: -
J: TRBJ1-1
size: -
DNA: TGTGCCAGCGGGTCGTCCAGGATGGGGAACACTGAAGCTTTCTTT
CDR3: CASGSSRMGNTEAFF

V: TRBV6-5
D: -
J: TRBJ1-2
size: -
DNA: TGTGCCAGCAAGAGGCTTTCCGATGGGTATGGCTACACCTTC
CDR3: CASKRLSDGYGYTF

V: TRBV28
D: -
J: TRBJ2-2
size: -
DNA: TGTGCCAGCAGATCTGGTGGGAGTTCGGGCACCGGGGAGCTGTTTTTT
CDR3: CASRSGGSSGTGELFF

V: TRBV9
D: -
J: TRBJ2-7
size: -
DNA: TGTGCCAGCAGCGTAAGCACCTCTTCCTACGAGCAGTACTTC
CDR3: CASSVSTSSYEQYF

V: TRBV11-2
D: -
J: TRBJ2-7
size: -
DNA: TGTGCCAGCAGCTTAGATCAGGTTAACGAGCAGTACTTC
CDR3: CASSLDQVNEQYF

V: TRBV6-5
D: -
J: TRBJ2-7
size: -
DNA: TGTGCCAGCAGTTCCACCTTACTTCGCCACGAGCAGTACTTC
CDR3: CASSSTLLRHEQYF

V: TRBV7-2
D: -
J: TRBJ2-1
size: -
DNA: TGTGCCAGCAGCTTAGAGAGTTACAATGAGCAGTTCTTC
CDR3: CASSLESYNEQFF

V: TRBV7-2
D: -
J: TRBJ2-3
size: -
DNA: TGTGCCAGCAGCTTAGGTGTCTTCACTAGCACAGATACGCAGTATTTT
CDR3: CASSLGVFTSTDTQYF

V: TRBV18
D: -
J: TRBJ2-7
size: -
DNA: TGTGCCAGCTCACCTAAGGACAGAGCCTCCTACGAGCAGTACTTC
CDR3: CASSPKDRASYEQYF

V: TRBV18
D: -
J: TRBJ1-1
size: once
DNA: TGTGCCAGCTCACCAGGGCCGAACACTGAAGCTTTCTTT
CDR3: CASSPGPNTEAFF

V: TRBV4-3
D: -
J: TRBJ2-2
size: -
DNA: TGCGCCAGCAGCCGCGAAGTTGGCGGGGAGCTGTTTTTT
CDR3: CASSREVGGELFF

V: TRBV3-1/TRBV3-2
D: -
J: TRBJ1-6
size: -
DNA: TGTGCCAGCAGCCAAGATCTGCGGACGAAGTTGGAGGTGCCCCTCCACTTT
CDR3: CASSQDLRTKLEVPLHF

V: TRBV28
D: -
J: TRBJ2-7
size: -
DNA: TGTGCCAGCAGTTCAGTGACAGGTCCCTACGAGCAGTACTTC
CDR3: CASSSVTGPYEQYF

V: TRBV11-2
D: -
J: TRBJ1-4
size: -
DNA: TGTGCCAGCAGCTCAGGATGGGCAACTAATGAAAAACTGTTTTTT
CDR3: CASSSGWATNEKLFF

V: TRBV7-3
D: TRBD1
J: TRBJ1-1
size: -
DNA: TGTGCCAGCAGCGAAACAGGGGGCACTGAAGCTTTCTTT
CDR3: CASSETGGTEAFF

V: TRBV11-2
D: TRBD1
J: TRBJ1-6
size: -
DNA: TGTGCCAGCAGCCCCGGGACAGCGTTTAGCTCCTATAATTCACCCCTCCACTTT
CDR3: CASSPGTAFSSYNSPLHF

V: TRBV30
D: TRBD2
J: TRBJ2-2
size: -
DNA: TGTGCCTGGGGTGGACTAGCGGGAGCCGGCGGGGAGCTGTTTTTT
CDR3: CAWGGLAGAGGELFF

V: TRBV19
D: -
J: TRBJ1-2
size: -
DNA: TGTGCCAGTAGTATACGGGACACCTATGGCTACACCTTC
CDR3: CASSIRDTYGYTF

V: TRBV30
D: -
J: TRBJ2-1
size: -
DNA: TGTGCCTGGAGTGCCGACAGGAATGAGCAGTTCTTC
CDR3: CAWSADRNEQFF

V: TRBV19
D: -
J: TRBJ2-6
size: -
DNA: TGTGCCAGTAGTATGGGGGGAACTGGGGCCAACGTCCTGACTTTC
CDR3: CASSMGGTGANVLTF

V: TRBV11-2
D: -
J: TRBJ2-1
size: -
DNA: TGTGCCAGCAGCCAAGACAGTTTATACAATGAGCAGTTCTTC
CDR3: CASSQDSLYNEQFF

V: TRBV28
D: -
J: TRBJ2-6
size: -
DNA: TGTGCCAGCAGTTTTTTGGCGGGGTTTACTGGGGCCAACGTCCTGACTTTC
CDR3: CASSFLAGFTGANVLTF

V: TRBV24-1
D: TRBD1
J: TRBJ2-1
size: -
DNA: TGTGCCACCAGTGACCCAAACAGGGGAAGTTTGGGTTATGAGCAGTTCTTC
CDR3: CATSDPNRGSLGYEQFF

V: TRBV20-1
D: -
J: TRBJ2-7
size: few
DNA: TGCAGTGCTAGTGGCCAGGGCTACTACGAGCAGTACTTC
CDR3: CSASGQGYYEQYF

V: TRBV6-5
D: -
J: TRBJ2-1
size: few
DNA: TGTGTCGAGGAGGGGAATGAGCAGTTCTTC
CDR3: CVEEGNEQFF

V: TRBV5-1
D: TRBD1
J: TRBJ1-6
size: -
DNA: TGCGCCAGCAGCTTGGAACCGACAGGGGGAAATTCACCCCTCCACTTT
CDR3: CASSLEPTGGNSPLHF

V: TRBV7-9
D: TRBD2
J: TRBJ2-5
size: -
DNA: TGTGCCAGCAGCCCCTCCACTAGCGGGGGGCAAGAGACCCAGTACTTC
CDR3: CASSPSTSGGQETQYF

V: TRBV5-1
D: -
J: TRBJ1-1
size: -
DNA: TGCGCCAGCAGCTTGCAGGGGTTTGGTAGGACTGAAGCTTTCTTT
CDR3: CASSLQGFGRTEAFF

V: TRBV6-5
D: -
J: TRBJ1-1
size: -
DNA: TGTGCCAGCACCGCAGGGTTGTGGTCGGACACTGAAGCTTTCTTT
CDR3: CASTAGLWSDTEAFF

V: TRBV30
D: TRBD2
J: TRBJ2-5
size: -
DNA: TGTGCCTGGAGTGTAGCGGGAGGCCAAGAGACCCAGTACTTC
CDR3: CAWSVAGGQETQYF